This entry lists 20 T cell receptor beta chains sequenced from one sample in a study of T cells after posttransplantation cyclophosphamide. TCRdb's table, derived via immunoSEQ multiplex PCR, lists solely in-frame clones and lacks some. This table holds about 40,000 clones with no singletons; the top ten claim approximately 6%. Sample: PBMCs. These receptors were collected from a man aged 25-45 years in good health and a related stem cell transplant donor.

This clone was seen repeatedly, ten times or more. The rearrangement links TRBV28 to TRBJ2-3; D might be TRBD1 (5 bases). Germline CDR1 and CDR2: MDHEN and SYDVKM. V was pared by 3 bases and J by 0 bases, with 10 bases between. This CDR3 has 15 residues. DNA of the CDR3: TGTGCCAGCAGTTTCAGGGAACCTAGCACAGATACGCAGTATTTT. Protein sequence: CASSFREPSTDTQYF.

This clone was detected many times. This sequence joins TRBV6-1 and TRBJ2-3; weak D call: TRBD2 (7 bases). Trimming pared 3 bases from V and 5 bases from J, leaving 18 bases between. Germline CDR1 MNHNS, CDR2 SASEGT. The CDR3 has 16 residues. The CDR3 coding sequence is TGTGCCAGCAGTGAGATGAGGGGGGGGGTTCTAGATACGCAGTATTTT. Its protein product is CASSEMRGGVLDTQYF.

This clone was detected many times. The chain links TRBV6-2 or TRBV6-3 to TRBJ1-4; 8 nucleotides align to TRBD1. The CDR3 consists of 14 residues. The V segment lost 5 bases and the J segment 6 bases; nucleotides outside the gene matches: 5. Germline CDR1 and CDR2: MNHEY and SVGEGT. The CDR3 spells CASSPGGEDEKLFF. The DNA of the CDR3 is TGTGCCAGCAGTCCAGGGGGCGAGGATGAAAAACTGTTTTTT.

This clone was seen many times. This rearrangement joins TRBV19 to TRBJ2-1, with D perhaps matching TRBD1 or TRBD2 (5 bases each). The CDR3 runs 14 residues. Germline assignment: CDR1 LNHDA and CDR2 SQIVND (reference sequence). Trimming removed 5 bases from V and 4 bases from J, with 12 bases in between. The CDR3 DNA is TGTGCCAGTAGTCAGAGGGGCACTTACAATGAGCAGTTCTTC. It translates to CASSQRGTYNEQFF.

The sample holds many counts of this clone. The rearrangement joins TRBV25-1 to TRBJ1-6, with D possibly being TRBD1 (6 bases). Deletions cut 1 base from V and 8 bases from J, with 9 bases between. Germline CDR1 reads MGHDK; CDR2 reads SYGVNS. The length of the CDR3 is 14 residues. CDR3 residues: CASSEFGTHSPLHF. Written as DNA, the CDR3 is TGTGCCAGCAGTGAATTCGGGACACATTCACCCCTCCACTTT.

This clone came up many times. This chain connects TRBV5-5 to TRBJ2-3, with TRBD1 matching over 7 bases. Trimming at V came to 0 bases and at J to 6 bases, leaving 13 bases not matched to a gene. Germline V gene data show CDR1 as SGHKS and CDR2 as YYEKEE (reference sequence). The CDR3 totals 17 residues. CDR3 sequence (DNA): TGTGCCAGCAGCTTGGAACCCGACAGGGCGCTGCACGATACGCAGTATTTT. Translation gives CASSLEPDRALHDTQYF.

This clone was seen only a few times. V is TRBV12-5 and J is TRBJ2-5; 7 nucleotides line up with TRBD1. The CDR3 loop spans 15 amino acids. The germline V gene encodes CDR1 LGHNT and CDR2 FRNRAP. V lost 1 base to trimming and J lost 2 bases; unmatched junction nucleotides: 4. In DNA, the CDR3 is TGTGCTAGTGGTTTGGGGGACAGCCTACAAGAGACCCAGTACTTC. This codes for CASGLGDSLQETQYF.

This clone has just a few counts. The V call is TRBV28, the J call TRBJ1-2, with 8 positions matching TRBD1. The germline V gene encodes CDR1 MDHEN and CDR2 SYDVKM. V shed 5 bases and J 0 bases; nucleotides not matched to a gene: 8. The CDR3 covers 16 residues. Written as DNA, the CDR3 is TGTGCCAGCAGTCCGAACGGACAGGGAGCTAACTATGGCTACACCTTC. Translated, it gives CASSPNGQGANYGYTF.

This clone was recorded many times. The genes are TRBV7-6 and TRBJ2-2; D not resolved. The V end was cut by 0 bases, the J end by 0 bases, with 5 bases between. This CDR3 region has 15 residues. Germline V gene data show CDR1 as SGHVS and CDR2 as FNYEAQ. The CDR3 DNA reads as TGTGCCAGCAGCTTAGCGGCTTCGAACACCGGGGAGCTGTTTTTT. This gives the protein CASSLAASNTGELFF.

This clone was counted a few times. The chain combines TRBV4-2 with TRBJ2-3, with 7 bases lining up with TRBD2. The V segment lost 0 bases and the J segment 11 bases; nucleotides outside the gene matches: 5. The V gene's germline CDR1 is LGHNA and CDR2 YNFKEQ. The CDR3 is made up of 13 amino acids. CDR3 nucleotides: TGTGCCAGCAGCCAAGATCCCGGACTAGTGCAGTATTTT. This encodes CASSQDPGLVQYF.

This clone was picked up many times. The CDR3 nucleotides read TGTGCCAGCAGCAAAGGGGTCACCGGGGAGCTGTTTTTT. It yields the protein CASSKGVTGELFF. This rearrangement joins TRBV13 to TRBJ2-2; D may be TRBD1 (5 bases). The germline V gene encodes CDR1 PRHDT and CDR2 FYEKMQ (reference sequence). V lost 5 bases, J lost 4 bases, and 8 bases lay in between. The CDR3 totals 13 residues.

This clone occurred a few times. The genes are TRBV6-1 and TRBJ2-5, with 7 bases fitting TRBD2. The tail of the sequence fits TRBJ2-7 better, so the J call may be wrong. The CDR3 is 14 residues long. Germline CDR1 MNHNS, CDR2 SASEGT. The CDR3 coding sequence is TGTGCCAGCATAATTCAGCGGGGCTCCTACGAGCAGTACTTC. This translates into CASIIQRGSYEQYF.

The gene calls are TRBV7-9 and TRBJ2-7, with D maybe TRBD2 (5 bases). The CDR3 sequence is 14 residues long. Germline CDR1 SEHNR, CDR2 FQNEAQ (reference sequence). Trimming stripped 5 bases from V and 1 base from J, with 12 bases between. DNA of the CDR3: TGTGCCAGCAGCCCGGGATTAGCGTCCTACGAGCAGTACTTC. This codes for CASSPGLASYEQYF.

This chain uses TRBV7-9 with TRBJ2-2; TRBD1 is a possible D gene (5 bases). Trimming took off 2 bases at V and 7 bases at J, with 11 bases between the two ends. Germline V gives CDR1 SEHNR, CDR2 FQNEAQ (reference sequence). CDR3 length: 14 amino acids. CDR3 in amino acids: CASSLQGPDGELFF. The CDR3 DNA follows: TGTGCCAGCAGCTTACAGGGTCCGGACGGGGAGCTGTTTTTT.

In this sample, this clone turned up many times. V gene TRBV27 combines with J gene TRBJ2-1; D might be TRBD1 (5 bases). Germline-derived CDR1 and CDR2 are MNHEY and SMNVEV (reference sequence). The V end was cut by 0 bases, the J end by 4 bases, with 10 bases between. The CDR3 sequence is 15 residues long. In DNA form, the CDR3 reads TGTGCCAGCAGTTTATCGGACACAAAATACAATGAGCAGTTCTTC. It is translated as CASSLSDTKYNEQFF.

The gene calls are TRBV27 and TRBJ1-6; 9 bases are a match to TRBD1. CDR3 length: 16 amino acids. Germline V gene sequence: CDR1 MNHEY, CDR2 SMNVEV (reference sequence). V was pared by 10 bases and J by 0 bases, with 7 bases of the junction left unmatched. The CDR3 protein is CATSETGGSYNSPLHF. The CDR3 DNA is TGTGCCACCTCCGAGACAGGGGGCTCCTATAATTCACCCCTCCACTTT.

Only a few counts were recorded for this clone. V and J are TRBV29-1 and TRBJ2-5; D is possibly TRBD1 or TRBD2 (5 bases each). The CDR3 is 14 residues long. CDR1 is SQVTM and CDR2 is ANQGSEA in the germline V gene. The V end lost 3 bases, the J end lost 0 bases, and 11 bases lay between the germline ends. The CDR3 protein is CSVERGLNQETQYF. The CDR3, as DNA: TGCAGCGTTGAGAGGGGCCTCAACCAAGAGACCCAGTACTTC.

At least ten counts were recorded for this clone. The rearrangement joins TRBV7-8 to TRBJ2-1; 7 nucleotides match TRBD2. Germline CDR1 SGHVS, CDR2 FQNEAQ. The J segment lost 4 bases and the V segment lost 1 base, leaving 1 base of the junction unmatched. This CDR3 contains 14 residues. CDR3: CASSLGDYYNEQFF. The DNA for the CDR3 is TGTGCCAGCAGCTTAGGGGACTATTACAATGAGCAGTTCTTC.

This clone was observed at least ten times. This chain connects TRBV2 to TRBJ2-3; maybe TRBD2 (5 bases). The CDR3 consists of 14 residues. Trimming shortened V by 6 bases and J by 2 bases, and 12 bases separated the two germline ends. Per germline, CDR1 SNHLY and CDR2 FYNNEI. The CDR3 spells CASRVYGDTDTQYF. The CDR3 nucleotides read TGTGCCAGCAGGGTGTACGGGGACACAGATACGCAGTATTTT.

V gene TRBV28 combines with J gene TRBJ2-3; D is perhaps TRBD2 (7 bases). The CDR3 covers 15 residues. Germline values: CDR1 MDHEN, CDR2 SYDVKM. V lost 6 bases, J lost 1 base, and 14 bases lay in between. DNA for the CDR3: TGTGCCAGCAGGTCGGCGGGGGCCGGCACAGATACGCAGTATTTT. The encoded protein is CASRSAGAGTDTQYF. The full variable domain, its missing parts supplied by reference TRBV28 and TRBJ2-3, is DVKVTQSSRYLVKRTGEKVFLECVQDMDHENMFWYRQDPGLGLRLIYFSYDVKMKEKGDIPEGYSVSREKKERFSLILESASTNQTSMYLCASRSAGAGTDTQYFGPGTRLTVL.